This T cell receptor beta chain is from a study of blood T cell repertoires in COVID-19. Across the whole study: Whether acute or convalescent, the COVID-19 samples came from the United States, Italy and Spain. The analysed material was cDNA or gDNA that came from T cells, B-cell-depleted T cells, or PBMCs.

This clone was observed once. In the study's own analysis: Reference gene primer amplification yielded estimated nucleated cell counts. The protocol was immunoSEQ multiplex PCR, while the TCRdb copy is restricted to in-frame clones and leaves out a portion. V and J calls and clone size come straight from that table; D and trimming were deduced from the DNA. The sample includes under 300,000 clones, roughly 82% seen only once; the top ten take about 5.3%. Input material: peripheral blood. The sequence was collected from a woman of 80 years or more with active or convalescent COVID-19.

The CDR3 is CASSPGRGSYNEQFF. Here the CDR3 DNA reads TGTGCCAGCAGTCCCGGGAGGGGATCCTACAATGAGCAGTTCTTC. The V and J genes are TRBV28 and TRBJ2-1; 8 bases are a match to TRBD2. Looked up from germline, CDR1 is MDHEN and CDR2 is SYDVKM. With V trimmed by 5 bases and J by 1 base, 4 bases remained unmatched. The CDR3 has 15 amino acids.